Listed below are T cell receptor beta chains from one sample, sequenced in a study of cytomegalovirus exposure and HLA in healthy donors. Clones were read by immunoSEQ multiplex PCR, and TCRdb kept only the in-frame ones, dropping some. The data contain about 64,000 clones, approximately 85% of them seen just once; the ten biggest clones take up 9.5% to 12%. The sequenced material came from PBMCs. The receptors were sampled from a female donor in good health and CMV-seronegative. Both conserved end residues are part of each CDR3. D genes are given only for firm matches. Rows give clone size only sometimes, using once, few, many, or a class for an expanded clone.

d_call	v_call	j_call	clone_size	cdr3_aa	cdr3_nt
NA	TRBV11-1	TRBJ2-7	NA	CASSWGSGAYEQYF	TGTGCCAGCAGCTGGGGCAGTGGGGCCTACGAGCAGTACTTC
TRBD1	TRBV7-9	TRBJ1-2	NA	CASSFGTGSSNYGYTF	TGTGCCAGCAGCTTTGGGACAGGGTCATCGAACTATGGCTACACCTTC
NA	TRBV18	TRBJ2-5	NA	CASSPSTRDTNQETQYF	TGTGCCAGCTCACCATCGACCCGGGACACAAACCAAGAGACCCAGTACTTC
NA	TRBV10-3	TRBJ2-3	NA	CAISEGVGSTDTQYF	TGTGCCATCAGTGAGGGAGTGGGTAGCACAGATACGCAGTATTTT
NA	TRBV10-3	TRBJ2-3	NA	CAISGSKTGGGDTQYF	TGTGCCATCAGTGGCTCTAAGACAGGTGGTGGGGATACGCAGTATTTT
NA	TRBV6-1	TRBJ2-1	NA	CASSDRGGNEQFF	TGTGCCAGCAGTGACAGGGGTGGGAATGAGCAGTTCTTC
NA	TRBV5-1	TRBJ1-2	once	CASSLVSGAGGYTF	TGCGCCAGCAGCTTGGTTTCAGGGGCAGGTGGCTACACCTTC
TRBD2	TRBV7-7	TRBJ2-7	NA	CASSQGLAGSYEQYF	TGTGCTAGCAGCCAGGGACTAGCGGGTTCCTACGAGCAGTACTTC
NA	TRBV19	TRBJ1-1	few	CASSIGAEAFF	TGTGCCAGTAGTATAGGGGCCGAGGCTTTCTTT
NA	TRBV5-4	TRBJ2-7	NA	CASSLATDSSYEQYF	TGTGCCAGCAGCTTGGCTACGGACAGCTCCTACGAGCAGTACTTC
TRBD1	TRBV7-8	TRBJ2-1	NA	CASSLRAGQGYNEQFF	TGTGCCAGCAGCTTGAGGGCGGGACAGGGGTACAATGAGCAGTTCTTC
NA	TRBV6-5	TRBJ1-2	NA	CASSPGIRNYGYTF	TGTGCCAGCAGTCCCGGGATCCGGAACTATGGCTACACCTTC
TRBD2	TRBV5-4	TRBJ2-5	NA	CASSFASGKGTQYF	TGTGCCAGCAGCTTCGCTAGCGGGAAAGGGACCCAGTACTTC
NA	TRBV5-4	TRBJ2-1	few	CASSLGQLNEQFF	TGTGCCAGCAGCTTGGGACAGTTGAATGAGCAGTTCTTC
TRBD1	TRBV19	TRBJ1-2	once	CASSIAGRDRSGYTF	TGTGCCAGTAGTATTGCGGGACGGGACAGGAGTGGCTACACCTTC
TRBD1	TRBV19	TRBJ1-5	NA	CASSFLDRVGQPQHF	TGTGCCAGTAGTTTCCTGGACAGGGTTGGGCAGCCCCAGCATTTT
NA	TRBV6-1	TRBJ1-2	NA	CASQDTMDYGYTF	TGTGCCAGCCAGGACACGATGGACTATGGCTACACCTTC
NA	TRBV1	TRBJ2-2	NA	CTSSHDSGKNIGELFF	TGCACCAGCAGCCACGATAGCGGGAAAAATATCGGGGAGCTGTTTTTT
TRBD1	TRBV10-2	TRBJ2-7	NA	CASSLTGGYEQYF	TGCGCCAGCAGCCTGACAGGGGGGTACGAGCAGTACTTC
TRBD1	TRBV7-6	TRBJ2-3	NA	CASSSAGGAGTDTQYF	TGTGCCAGCAGCTCCGCAGGGGGCGCGGGCACAGATACGCAGTATTTT
NA	TRBV20-1	TRBJ1-3	NA	CSASYGNTIYF	TGCAGTGCTAGTTATGGAAACACCATATATTTT
TRBD1	TRBV18	TRBJ2-2	few	CASSTGQGIGTGELFF	TGTGCCAGCTCAACCGGACAGGGGATTGGTACCGGGGAGCTGTTTTTT
NA	TRBV6-5	TRBJ2-1	NA	CASSPADVVYNEQFF	TGTGCCAGCAGTCCCGCGGATGTGGTCTACAATGAGCAGTTCTTC
NA	TRBV5-1	TRBJ1-1	NA	CASSVFTGFPDNTEAFF	TGCGCCAGCAGCGTGTTCACAGGGTTCCCAGACAACACTGAAGCTTTCTTT
TRBD1	TRBV5-1	TRBJ2-2	NA	CASEWDRGVGELFF	TGCGCCAGCGAGTGGGACAGAGGGGTCGGGGAGCTGTTTTTT
NA	TRBV18	TRBJ2-1	NA	CASSPNPPTSPGHNEQFF	TGTGCCAGCTCACCGAATCCTCCGACTAGTCCGGGCCACAATGAGCAGTTCTTC
NA	TRBV19	TRBJ2-7	NA	CASSIFAGYEQYF	TGTGCCAGTAGTATTTTTGCGGGGTACGAGCAGTACTTC
NA	TRBV28	TRBJ1-2	NA	CASSLSRPGGGYGYTF	TGTGCCAGCAGTTTATCACGTCCGGGGGGGGGCTATGGCTACACCTTC
NA	TRBV5-6	TRBJ2-2	NA	CASSGGLQNTGELFF	TGTGCCAGCAGCGGGGGACTGCAGAACACCGGGGAGCTGTTTTTT
NA	TRBV28	TRBJ2-7	NA	CASRTIYEQYF	TGTGCCAGTCGGACAATCTACGAGCAGTACTTC
TRBD1	TRBV14	TRBJ1-1	NA	CASSPWDRGDWTEAFF	TGTGCCAGCAGCCCCTGGGACAGGGGCGACTGGACTGAAGCTTTCTTT
TRBD2	TRBV11-2	TRBJ2-5	NA	CASSPGYYSSGGPGETQYF	TGTGCCAGCAGCCCCGGGTATTATTCTAGCGGGGGGCCGGGGGAGACCCAGTACTTC
TRBD1	TRBV7-2	TRBJ2-7	NA	CASSLAGTGEQYF	TGTGCCAGCAGCTTAGCGGGGACAGGCGAGCAGTACTTC
NA	TRBV7-9	TRBJ1-3	NA	CASSPGRGNSGNTIYF	TGTGCCAGCAGCCCCGGCCGGGGGAACTCTGGAAACACCATATATTTT
TRBD1	TRBV6-6	TRBJ2-7	NA	CASSSTGYEQYF	TGTGCCAGCAGTTCGACAGGGTACGAGCAGTACTTC
NA	TRBV5-6	TRBJ2-4	NA	CASSSGANIQYF	TGTGCCAGCAGCTCAGGGGCGAACATTCAGTACTTC
TRBD1	TRBV5-1	TRBJ2-7	NA	CASSPRTGREQYF	TGCGCCAGCAGCCCCAGGACAGGGCGCGAGCAGTACTTC
TRBD1	TRBV6-6	TRBJ1-4	NA	CASSYGTVATNEKLFF	TGTGCCAGCAGTTACGGGACAGTTGCAACTAATGAAAAACTGTTTTTT
TRBD2	TRBV5-4	TRBJ2-1	NA	CASSLVVTSGGNEQFF	TGTGCCAGCAGCTTGGTTGTTACTAGCGGGGGTAATGAGCAGTTCTTC
NA	TRBV7-3	TRBJ2-3	NA	CASSHGTDTQYF	TGTGCCAGCAGCCACGGGACAGATACGCAGTATTTT
TRBD1	TRBV5-1	TRBJ2-7	NA	CASSPDDRAVHEQYF	TGCGCCAGCAGCCCTGACGACAGGGCGGTCCACGAGCAGTACTTC
NA	TRBV11-3	TRBJ2-3	NA	CASSLGPGSDTQYF	TGTGCCAGCAGCTTAGGACCAGGGTCAGATACGCAGTATTTT
TRBD1	TRBV4-2	TRBJ2-5	NA	CASSPYYDRGQETQYF	TGTGCCAGCAGCCCCTACTACGACAGGGGCCAAGAGACCCAGTACTTC
TRBD2	TRBV6-5	TRBJ2-7	NA	CASSSSSGGLDEQYF	TGTGCCAGCAGTTCGTCTAGCGGGGGGCTCGACGAGCAGTACTTC
NA	TRBV7-2	TRBJ2-1	NA	CASSLSASESNEQFF	TGTGCCAGCAGCTTATCGGCTAGCGAATCCAATGAGCAGTTCTTC